A selection of T cell receptor beta chains follows, all from one sample in a study of beta chain features in type 1 diabetes. The data were produced by immunoSEQ multiplex PCR, yet TCRdb's version contains in-frame clones alone and is incomplete. The table has some 350,000 clones, roughly a tenth seen once. The sequenced sample was central memory CD4+ T cells from blood. All receptors derive from a man younger than 45 with type 1 diabetes. CDR3s include the opening cysteine and the closing phenylalanine or tryptophan. Fields, in order: D gene, clone size, J gene, V gene, CDR3 protein, CDR3 DNA. The D gene is left open where the match is weak. Size is stated for part of the rows, as once, few or many counts, or as a class when the clone is expanded.

-	-	TRBJ2-1	TRBV5-1	CASSLVAGQSYNEQFF	TGCGCCAGCAGCTTGGTTGCGGGACAGTCCTACAATGAGCAGTTCTTC
-	few	TRBJ1-2	TRBV28	CASSEGYYGYTF	TGTGCCAGCAGCGAGGGGTACTATGGCTACACCTTC
-	few	TRBJ1-1	TRBV29-1	CSVAPRDDRSEAFF	TGCAGCGTTGCACCCCGGGACGATCGGTCTGAAGCTTTCTTT
-	-	TRBJ2-1	TRBV11-2	CASSFLARNEQFF	TGTGCCAGCAGCTTCCTAGCCCGGAATGAGCAGTTCTTC
-	few	TRBJ2-6	TRBV5-4	CASSIGHGANVLTF	TGTGCCAGCAGCATAGGACACGGGGCCAACGTCCTGACTTTC
-	-	TRBJ1-2	TRBV6-1	CASSEGSYGSYGYTF	TGTGCCAGCAGTGAAGGCTCCTACGGGTCGTATGGCTACACCTTC
-	many	TRBJ2-1	TRBV5-6	CASSFYRNNEQFF	TGTGCCAGCAGCTTTTACAGGAACAATGAGCAGTTCTTC
-	few	TRBJ2-4	TRBV6-6	CASRPLAKNIQYF	TGTGCCAGCCGCCCGTTAGCCAAAAACATTCAGTACTTC
-	few	TRBJ2-6	TRBV5-1	CASSSNSGTSNSGANVLTF	TGCGCCAGCAGCTCAAACTCCGGGACGTCCAACTCTGGGGCCAACGTCCTGACTTTC
-	many	TRBJ2-5	TRBV2	CASSTWAGTLQETQYF	TGTGCCAGCAGTACATGGGCAGGGACCCTGCAAGAGACCCAGTACTTC
TRBD1	few	TRBJ1-5	TRBV2	CASRDRTGANQPQHF	TGTGCCAGCAGGGACCGGACAGGGGCCAATCAGCCCCAGCATTTT
-	-	TRBJ2-2	TRBV11-3	CASSLGRNTGELFF	TGTGCCAGCAGCTTAGGAAGGAACACCGGGGAGCTGTTTTTT
-	-	TRBJ1-4	TRBV6-5	CASSYDTGRDEKLFF	TGTGCCAGCAGTTACGATACAGGGAGGGATGAAAAACTGTTTTTT
-	-	TRBJ2-2	TRBV5-1	CASSLVAVNTGELFF	TGCGCCAGCAGCTTGGTAGCGGTGAACACCGGGGAGCTGTTTTTT
TRBD2	-	TRBJ2-7	TRBV7-2	CATAGLAEAYEQYF	TGTGCCACCGCGGGACTAGCGGAAGCCTACGAGCAGTACTTC
TRBD2	-	TRBJ2-3	TRBV27	CASSSWLAGVGDTQYF	TGTGCCAGCAGTTCGTGGCTAGCGGGAGTCGGCGATACGCAGTATTTT
TRBD2	-	TRBJ2-3	TRBV11-2	CASSLGGLAGGPRVHTQYF	TGTGCCAGCAGCTTAGGGGGACTAGCGGGAGGGCCGAGGGTTCATACGCAGTATTTT
TRBD1	few	TRBJ2-3	TRBV4-3	CASSQGGTGSTDTQYF	TGCGCCAGCAGCCAAGGTGGGACAGGGAGCACAGATACGCAGTATTTT
TRBD2	few	TRBJ2-7	TRBV9	CASSVAQPRDYRIFEQYF	TGTGCCAGCAGCGTAGCTCAGCCGCGGGACTACCGTATTTTCGAGCAGTACTTC
TRBD2	-	TRBJ2-1	TRBV19	CASSIVGGQGGLFF	TGTGCCAGTAGTATAGTGGGAGGGCAGGGCGGACTGTTCTTC
-	many	TRBJ2-7	TRBV6-1	CATLPPGLYEQYF	TGTGCCACCCTCCCGCCGGGACTCTACGAGCAGTACTTC
-	-	TRBJ1-2	TRBV28	CASSLLPGTPNYGYTF	TGTGCCAGCAGTTTACTTCCCGGGACACCCAACTATGGCTACACCTTC
TRBD1	-	TRBJ1-5	TRBV6-5	CATGTGEMNQPQHF	TGTGCCACAGGGACAGGGGAAATGAATCAGCCCCAGCATTTT
-	-	TRBJ2-2	TRBV5-1	CASSRQENTGELFF	TGCGCCAGCAGCAGACAGGAAAACACCGGGGAGCTGTTTTTT
TRBD1	few	TRBJ2-3	TRBV28	CASSILGQGVNTQYF	TGTGCCAGCAGTATTCTGGGACAGGGGGTCAATACGCAGTATTTT
TRBD1	many	TRBJ1-2	TRBV27	CASSPGQGARPPLGGYTF	TGTGCCAGCAGCCCAGGACAGGGGGCGAGGCCCCCTCTCGGGGGCTACACCTTC
-	few	TRBJ1-1	TRBV5-1	CASSFSENTEAFF	TGCGCCAGCAGCTTCTCAGAGAACACTGAAGCTTTCTTT
-	-	TRBJ2-7	TRBV7-8	CASSYSGALSSYEQYF	TGTGCCAGCAGCTATTCCGGAGCCCTGAGCTCCTACGAGCAGTACTTC
TRBD1	-	TRBJ1-2	TRBV7-2	CASSADRDRVWGYTF	TGTGCCAGCAGCGCGGACCGGGACAGGGTTTGGGGCTACACCTTC
TRBD2	many	TRBJ2-7	TRBV7-2	CASSIEWGGQGEQYF	TGTGCCAGCAGCATCGAGTGGGGAGGGCAAGGCGAGCAGTACTTC
-	many	TRBJ2-1	TRBV7-3	CASSLSAHEQFF	TGTGCCAGCAGCTTAAGTGCGCATGAGCAGTTCTTC
TRBD1	many	TRBJ1-3	TRBV7-3	CASSLSGQGAGNTIYF	TGTGCCAGCAGCTTATCGGGACAGGGAGCTGGAAACACCATATATTTT
TRBD1	-	TRBJ1-5	TRBV15	CATSGILQGAKSQPQHF	TGTGCCACCAGCGGCATCTTACAGGGGGCGAAGAGTCAGCCCCAGCACTTT
-	few	TRBJ1-1	TRBV7-9	CASSLAFNTEAFF	TGTGCCAGCAGCTTGGCTTTTAACACTGAAGCTTTCTTT
TRBD2	-	TRBJ2-3	TRBV27	CASRSGTSGTDTQYF	TGTGCCAGCAGGTCCGGGACTAGCGGCACAGATACGCAGTATTTT
-	-	TRBJ2-1	TRBV29-1	CSAGQGRGDEQFF	TGCAGCGCAGGACAGGGGCGGGGGGATGAGCAGTTCTTC
TRBD2	few	TRBJ2-3	TRBV6-5	CASSLLAGGLTDTQYF	TGTGCCAGCAGTTTACTAGCGGGAGGCCTCACAGATACGCAGTATTTT
-	few	TRBJ2-3	TRBV5-6	CASSPWATDTQYF	TGTGCCAGCAGCCCCTGGGCCACAGATACGCAGTATTTT
-	-	TRBJ1-5	TRBV7-2	CASSPTRYQPQHF	TGTGCCAGCAGCCCTACACGGTATCAGCCCCAGCATTTT
TRBD2	few	TRBJ2-3	TRBV18	CASSPGTSGADTQYF	TGTGCCAGCTCACCCGGGACTAGCGGGGCAGATACGCAGTATTTT
-	-	TRBJ2-7	TRBV4-3	CASSLTRGSYEQYF	TGCGCCAGCAGCCTAACGAGGGGCTCCTACGAGCAGTACTTC
TRBD1	few	TRBJ2-3	TRBV7-2	CASSVDRGTDTQYF	TGTGCCAGCAGCGTCGACAGGGGGACAGATACGCAGTATTTT
-	many	TRBJ2-3	TRBV19	CASSIRTDTQYF	TGTGCCAGTAGTATCCGCACAGATACGCAGTATTTT